This T cell receptor beta chain was documented in a study of blood T cell repertoires in COVID-19. Study-wide background: Samples taken during acute and convalescent COVID-19 were collected in the United States, Italy and Spain. In each case, the material was cDNA or gDNA derived from T cells, B-cell-depleted T cells, or PBMCs.

How the authors handled the data: For nucleated cells, counts were estimated from reference gene primer amplification. The assay was immunoSEQ multiplex PCR, and TCRdb's table has in-frame clones only and misses some. From that table come the V and J calls and clone size; the DNA was used to work out D and trimming. The table has about 140,000 clones, 80% to 90% seen once; the top ten hold more than 0.8%. This clone was observed a single time. In germline, CDR1 is SEHNR, CDR2 FQNEAQ (reference sequence). There are 13 residues in the CDR3. V shed 4 bases and J 5 bases; nucleotides not matched to a gene: 2.

The clonotype comes from a woman aged 45-60 years with acute or convalescent COVID-19. The chain couples TRBV7-9 to TRBJ1-3; 7 bases align to TRBD1. The specimen sequenced was peripheral blood. DNA for the CDR3: TGTGCCAGCAGCTCAGGGGGTCGAAACACCATATATTTT. Translated: CASSSGGRNTIYF. The full variable domain, completed using reference TRBV7-9 and TRBJ1-3, is DTGVSQNPRHKITKRGQNVTFRCDPISEHNRLYWYRQTLGQGPEFLTYFQNEAQLEKSRLLSDRFSAERPKGSFSTLEIQRTEQGDSAMYLCASSSGGRNTIYFGEGSWLTVV.